This entry lists 32 T cell receptor beta chains sequenced from one sample in a study of shared clonotypes between healthy human individuals. Data came from immunoSEQ multiplex PCR; TCRdb stores just in-frame clones and leaves some out. This sample has 2 million to 3 million clones, with around 90% found just once. The sequenced sample was naive CD4+ T cells sorted from blood. The subset is: CD45RA+ positively selected. These receptors were obtained from a man aged 18 to 30 in good health.

V and J are TRBV2 and TRBJ1-2; D possibly corresponds to TRBD1 (5 bases). Trimming removed 4 bases at V and 8 bases at J, with 17 bases between. This CDR3 spans 14 amino acids. Per germline, CDR1 SNHLY and CDR2 FYNNEI. CDR3 protein: CASSGPGSLEGYTF. In DNA, the CDR3 is TGTGCCAGCAGTGGGCCAGGGAGTTTGGAGGGCTACACCTTC.

The V gene is TRBV19, the J gene TRBJ2-7, with D unresolved. Germline values: CDR1 LNHDA, CDR2 SQIVND (reference sequence). V lost 5 bases and J 2 bases, leaving 13 bases between the germline ends. The CDR3 runs to 14 residues. In nucleotides, the CDR3 is TGTGCCAGTAGTTTCGGCGACGGAGCCTACGAGCAGTACTTC. It is translated as CASSFGDGAYEQYF.

The genes are TRBV2 and TRBJ2-3, with 8 bases fitting TRBD2. V lost 6 bases, J lost 1 base, and 3 bases stayed unmatched. Germline V gene data show CDR1 as SNHLY and CDR2 as FYNNEI. This CDR3 region has 14 residues. This CDR3 is CASRGLVGTDTQYF. The DNA of the CDR3 is TGTGCCAGCAGGGGACTAGTAGGCACAGATACGCAGTATTTT. The variable domain in full, completed from reference TRBV2 and TRBJ2-3, reads EPEVTQTPSHQVTQMGQEVILRCVPISNHLYFYWYRQILGQKVEFLVSFYNNEISEKSEIFDDQFSVERPDGSNFTLKIRSTKLEDSAMYFCASRGLVGTDTQYFGPGTRLTVL.

The V and J genes are TRBV7-6 and TRBJ2-5; a weak D match, TRBD2 (7 bases). This CDR3 has 16 amino acids. V gave up 5 bases and J gave up 3 bases, with 19 bases separating them. Germline CDR1 SGHVS, CDR2 FNYEAQ. CDR3 in DNA: TGTGCCAGCAGCGATCAGGGGAGGGGTAAAGAAGAGACCCAGTACTTC. Protein product: CASSDQGRGKEETQYF.

The count of this clone is one. This sequence joins TRBV6-1 and TRBJ1-3; no firm D call. The CDR3 sequence is 15 residues long. With 1 base removed from V and 0 bases from J, the gap between germline ends came to 7 bases. CDR1 is MNHNS and CDR2 is SASEGT in the germline V gene. The CDR3 bases are TGTGCCAGCAGTGAAGGCAGTTTCTCTGGAAACACCATATATTTT. It specifies CASSEGSFSGNTIYF.

V is TRBV30 and J is TRBJ1-6; no firm D call. V lost 1 base and J 4 bases, leaving 5 bases between the germline ends. Germline CDR1 is GTSNPN and CDR2 is SVGIG (reference sequence). The CDR3 contains 13 residues. The CDR3 DNA reads as TGTGCCTGGAGTGGAAGGTATAATTCACCCCTCCACTTT. This gives the protein CAWSGRYNSPLHF.

The chain couples TRBV6-1 to TRBJ1-5; no clear D gene. V was pared by 3 bases and J by 4 bases, with 7 bases between. Germline V gene data show CDR1 as MNHNS and CDR2 as SASEGT. The CDR3 has 13 amino acids. This chain's CDR3 is CASSDLRNQPQHF. DNA for the CDR3: TGTGCCAGCAGTGATCTTAGAAATCAGCCCCAGCATTTT.

The chain links TRBV19 to TRBJ2-2; 9 bases agree with TRBD1. CDR1 is LNHDA, CDR2 SQIVND, per germline (reference sequence). This CDR3 is built from 15 residues. J gave up 6 bases and V 2 bases, and 4 bases lay outside the gene matches. CDR3 nucleotides: TGTGCCAGTAGTATACTAGGGACAGGGCCCGGGGAGCTGTTTTTT. It codes for CASSILGTGPGELFF.

The V and J genes are TRBV7-2 and TRBJ2-4; tentatively, D is TRBD1 or TRBD2 (5 bases each). Germline loops: CDR1 SGHTA, CDR2 FQGNSA. Trimming left V 5 bases short and J 7 bases short, with 9 bases between. The CDR3 totals 12 residues. The DNA of the CDR3 is TGTGCCAGCAGCCGCCGGGACAACATTCAGTACTTC. Translation: CASSRRDNIQYF. Full variable domain (outside the CDR3, taken from reference TRBV7-2 and TRBJ2-4): GAGVSQSPSNKVTEKGKDVELRCDPISGHTALYWYRQSLGQGLEFLIYFQGNSAPDKSGLPSDRFSAERTGGSVSTLTIQRTQQEDSAVYLCASSRRDNIQYFGAGTRLSVL.

The V call is TRBV30, the J call TRBJ2-3; the match to TRBD2 covers 8 bases. CDR3 size: 16 residues. V lost 0 bases to trimming and J lost 2 bases; unmatched junction nucleotides: 7. Germline loops: CDR1 GTSNPN, CDR2 SVGIG (reference sequence). The CDR3 loop reads CAWSVGLAPYTDTQYF. The CDR3 coding sequence is TGTGCCTGGAGTGTCGGACTAGCCCCTTACACAGATACGCAGTATTTT.

The chain is built from TRBV13 and TRBJ2-5; the D call may be TRBD1 or TRBD2 (5 bases each). Trimming pared 5 bases from V and 2 bases from J, leaving 21 bases between. The CDR3 totals 17 residues. Germline values: CDR1 PRHDT, CDR2 FYEKMQ (reference sequence). CDR3 nucleotides: TGTGCCAGCAGCCCAAGCATGGGGGTGAAGTCGCAAGAGACCCAGTACTTC. It is translated as CASSPSMGVKSQETQYF.

This clone came up once. V usage is TRBV18 and J usage is TRBJ2-7; D assignment may be TRBD1 or TRBD2 (5 bases each). From germline, CDR1 is KGHSH and CDR2 LQKENI. V was pared by 5 bases and J by 5 bases, with 13 bases between. The CDR3 is 13 residues long. DNA of the CDR3: TGTGCCAGCTCAGCCGGGACCTCGGACGAGCAGTACTTC. Its protein is CASSAGTSDEQYF.

This chain joins TRBV23-1 and TRBJ1-2; no definite D call. TRBV23-1 is known as an ORF, though its function is uncertain. V lost 8 bases to trimming and J lost 7 bases, with 32 bases between them. The CDR3 sequence is 18 residues long. The CDR3, as DNA: TGCGCCAGCCCCCCTTGGGTCGGTATCGGGAGTGCGGACCCTGGCTACACCTTC. Translated: CASPPWVGIGSADPGYTF.

The J gene is TRBJ1-3, the V gene TRBV4-1, with 7 bases aligning to TRBD1. CDR3 length equals 16 residues. The V segment lost 3 bases and the J segment 0 bases; nucleotides outside the gene matches: 5. CDR1 and CDR2 from the germline V gene are MGHRA and YSYEKL. CDR3 sequence (DNA): TGCGCCAGCAGCCAGGGAAGGGACAGCTCTGGAAACACCATATATTTT. Translating gives CASSQGRDSSGNTIYF.

The V call is TRBV5-5, the J call TRBJ2-7; the D gene is possibly TRBD2 (5 bases). Trimming took off 1 base at V and 5 bases at J, with 10 bases between the two ends. This CDR3 is 13 amino acids long. The germline CDR1 and CDR2 sequences are SGHKS and YYEKEE (reference sequence). CDR3 sequence: CASSLTSRHEQYF. DNA of the CDR3: TGTGCCAGCAGCTTGACTAGTAGGCACGAGCAGTACTTC.

The V and J genes are TRBV19 and TRBJ1-6; no firm D call. The CDR3 consists of 15 residues. Trimming cost V 6 bases and J 0 bases, with 9 bases left between them. Germline CDR1 LNHDA, CDR2 SQIVND (reference sequence). As DNA, the CDR3 is TGTGCCAGTAGAGATCCGAGCTCCTATAATTCACCCCTCCACTTT. Its protein is CASRDPSSYNSPLHF.

The V call is TRBV2, the J call TRBJ2-3; D is unresolved. Per the germline V gene, CDR1 is SNHLY and CDR2 is FYNNEI. The CDR3 totals 14 residues. The V and J ends lost 8 bases and 0 bases respectively, with 12 bases between them. The CDR3 bases are TGTGCCAGCCACTGGTCCCTTAGCACAGATACGCAGTATTTT. Translated: CASHWSLSTDTQYF.

The V gene is TRBV5-1, the J gene TRBJ2-1; D gene ambiguous. CDR3 size: 13 residues. The germline V gene encodes CDR1 SGHRS and CDR2 YFSETQ. V gave up 5 bases and J gave up 6 bases, with 12 bases separating them. CDR3 DNA sequence: TGCGCCAGCAGTGCCGAGTTAGTCAATGAGCAGTTCTTC. This encodes CASSAELVNEQFF.

The chain joins TRBV5-4 to TRBJ2-1; weak D call: TRBD1 (8 bases). The V end lost 3 bases, the J end lost 4 bases, and 20 bases lay between the germline ends. There are 17 residues in the CDR3. Germline CDR1 is SGHNT and CDR2 is YYREEE (reference sequence). The CDR3 loop reads CASSSGGGGRQYNEQFF. The CDR3 DNA follows: TGTGCCAGCAGCTCAGGGGGCGGGGGTCGGCAATACAATGAGCAGTTCTTC. The complete variable domain, with remaining parts taken from reference TRBV5-4 and TRBJ2-1, reads ETGVTQSPTHLIKTRGQQVTLRCSSQSGHNTVSWYQQALGQGPQFIFQYYREEENGRGNFPPRFSGLQFPNYSSELNVNALELDDSALYLCASSSGGGGRQYNEQFFGPGTRLTVL.

The chain couples TRBV6-1 to TRBJ1-5; no definite D call. The CDR3 spans 16 residues. V was cut by 3 bases and J by 5 bases, with 17 bases left in between. Germline CDR1 MNHNS, CDR2 SASEGT. The CDR3: CASSDDGRVWDQPQHF. CDR3 DNA: TGTGCCAGCAGTGACGACGGAAGAGTTTGGGATCAGCCCCAGCATTTT.

V and J are TRBV4-2 and TRBJ2-2; the D is unclear. The CDR3 is made up of 15 amino acids. Trimming shortened V by 1 base and J by 5 bases, and 11 bases separated the two germline ends. Germline V gene sequence: CDR1 LGHNA, CDR2 YNFKEQ. This CDR3 reads CASSQGVGYTGELFF. CDR3 nucleotide sequence: TGTGCCAGCAGCCAAGGGGTCGGATATACCGGGGAGCTGTTTTTT.

Concerning this clone itself: The sample contains more than one DNA sequence encoding this CDR3. The V and J genes are TRBV10-2 and TRBJ2-7; D possibly corresponds to TRBD1 (6 bases). The germline V gene has CDR1 WSHSY and CDR2 SAAADI. V was clipped by 7 bases and J by 4 bases, with 8 bases between them. The CDR3 is 11 residues long. The CDR3 DNA follows: TGCGCCAGCACCCAGGGGTACGAGCAGTACTTC. Its protein product is CASTQGYEQYF.

The CDR3 protein is CASSKQGVSYNSPLHF. In nucleotides, the CDR3 is TGTGCCAGCAGCAAACAGGGGGTCTCCTATAATTCACCCCTCCACTTT. The chain couples TRBV21-1 to TRBJ1-6; the D segment call TRBD1 is taken from the table without a DNA check. TRBV21-1 is classified as a pseudogene. CDR3 size: 16 residues.

The chain uses TRBV7-3 and TRBJ2-3; D is ambiguous. Germline V gives CDR1 SGHTA, CDR2 FQGTGA. V gave up 5 bases and J gave up 2 bases, with 8 bases separating them. The CDR3 covers 13 residues. The CDR3 reads CASSPGPTDTQYF. The DNA of the CDR3 is TGTGCCAGCAGCCCGGGTCCCACAGATACGCAGTATTTT.

This chain connects TRBV11-2 to TRBJ2-1; 7 bases match TRBD2. From germline, CDR1 is SGHAT and CDR2 FQNNGV. The junction had 8 bases not matched to a gene; V was cut back by 6 bases and J by 3 bases. The CDR3 covers 15 residues. DNA of the CDR3: TGTGCCAGCAGGCAATCCGGGACTAACTACAATGAGCAGTTCTTC. Amino acid sequence: CASRQSGTNYNEQFF.

This clone was counted between two and nine times. Other nucleotide sequences in the sample specify the same CDR3. The chain recombines TRBV10-3 with TRBJ1-1; D uncertain. V was cut by 6 bases and J by 1 base, with 3 bases left in between. The CDR3 consists of 11 residues. Germline V lookup: CDR1 ENHRY, CDR2 SYGVKD. DNA for the CDR3: TGTGCCATCAGGGAGAACACTGAAGCTTTCTTT. This gives the protein CAIRENTEAFF.

The chain links TRBV19 to TRBJ2-3; 10 bases are shared with TRBD2. V lost 5 bases and J lost 0; bases outside the gene matches: 5. Germline-derived CDR1 and CDR2 are LNHDA and SQIVND (reference sequence). The length of the CDR3 is 16 residues. This chain's CDR3 is CASSFLAGASTDTQYF. CDR3 nucleotide sequence: TGTGCCAGTAGTTTTCTAGCGGGGGCTAGCACAGATACGCAGTATTTT.

This sequence joins TRBV7-2 and TRBJ2-3; 12 bases agree with TRBD2. CDR1 is SGHTA, CDR2 FQGNSA, per germline. V was pared by 1 base and J by 6 bases, with 5 bases of the junction left unmatched. This CDR3 has 16 residues. CDR3 nucleotide sequence: TGTGCCAGCAGCTTAGGGACTAGCGGGGATCTTGATACGCAGTATTTT. Its protein is CASSLGTSGDLDTQYF.

The chain couples TRBV2 to TRBJ1-4; a possible D gene is TRBD1 (6 bases). From germline, CDR1 is SNHLY and CDR2 FYNNEI. V was shortened by 7 bases and J by 3 bases, with 15 bases between the two germline ends. The CDR3 sequence is 15 residues long. CDR3 nucleotide sequence: TGTGCCAGCACCTCTACGGGGGCGCCTAATGAAAAACTGTTTTTT. Translating it yields CASTSTGAPNEKLFF.

The chain carries TRBV10-1 and TRBJ2-1; 10 bases align to TRBD2. CDR1 WNHNN and CDR2 SYGVQD come from the germline V gene (reference sequence). The V segment lost 3 bases and the J segment 2 bases; nucleotides outside the gene matches: 1. The CDR3 extends over 15 amino acids. In DNA form, the CDR3 reads TGCGCCAGCAGTGAAGGACTAGCGGCCTACAATGAGCAGTTCTTC. The encoded protein is CASSEGLAAYNEQFF.

The gene calls are TRBV10-3 and TRBJ1-1; D might be TRBD1 (6 bases). This CDR3 is built from 13 residues. Trimming cost V 3 bases and J 10 bases, with 15 bases left between them. Looked up from germline, CDR1 is ENHRY and CDR2 is SYGVKD. DNA of the CDR3: TGTGCCATCAGTGACGATCCGGACAGCTTAGCTTTCTTT. Translation gives CAISDDPDSLAFF.

This clone was recorded only once. This chain joins TRBV7-6 and TRBJ2-5; 11 nucleotides line up with TRBD1. Trimming at V came to 3 bases and at J to 5 bases, leaving 5 bases not matched to a gene. Looked up from germline, CDR1 is SGHVS and CDR2 is FNYEAQ. This CDR3 is 15 amino acids long. The CDR3 spells CASSFSGTGGETQYF. The CDR3 DNA follows: TGTGCCAGCAGCTTCTCAGGGACAGGGGGTGAGACCCAGTACTTC.